Shown below are 13 T cell receptor beta chains from a single sample sequenced in a study of shared clonotypes between healthy human individuals. The method was immunoSEQ multiplex PCR; TCRdb's version includes in-frame clones alone and lacks a portion of them. The sample has approximately 2,000,000 clones; around 90% are singletons. The sequenced sample was naive CD4+ T cells from PBMCs. Specified subset: CD45RA+ positively selected. The receptors derive from a man younger than 35 in good health. Some clones in this sample may be carry-over from other donors' samples.

The chain has TRBV5-1 and TRBJ1-3; 10 nucleotides match TRBD1. Germline assignment: CDR1 SGHRS and CDR2 YFSETQ. The CDR3 sequence is 17 residues long. Losses at the gene ends were 0 bases for V and 4 bases for J; bases not matched to a gene: 7. The CDR3 here is CASSLAGTGVSGNTIYF. The CDR3 region has the DNA TGCGCCAGCAGCTTGGCCGGGACAGGGGTATCCGGAAACACCATATATTTT.

This rearrangement joins TRBV6-6 to TRBJ1-4; D unclear. V shed 7 bases and J shed 0 bases, with 15 bases lying between them. CDR1 is MNHNY and CDR2 is SVGAGI in the germline V gene (reference sequence). This CDR3 has 16 amino acids. The CDR3 DNA sequence: TGTGCCAGCACAGATCCGCCCTTGACAACTAATGAAAAACTGTTTTTT. Amino acid sequence: CASTDPPLTTNEKLFF.

V gene TRBV28 combines with J gene TRBJ2-7, with 8 nucleotides matching TRBD1. After removal of 7 bases from V and 0 bases from J, the junction contained 8 bases not matched to a gene. Germline CDR1 reads MDHEN; CDR2 reads SYDVKM. The CDR3 runs 15 residues. The CDR3 loop is CASTPRTGNSYEQYF. For the CDR3, the DNA is TGTGCCAGCACCCCTAGGACAGGGAACTCCTACGAGCAGTACTTC.

The chain has TRBV29-1 and TRBJ2-1; TRBD2 matches 8 bases. V was clipped by 4 bases and J by 1 base; unmatched bases: 6. This CDR3 is built from 15 residues. CDR1 is SQVTM and CDR2 is ANQGSEA in the germline V gene. The CDR3 bases are TGCAGCGTTGGGGGGGGACTAGGGTCCTACAATGAGCAGTTCTTC. Residues: CSVGGGLGSYNEQFF.

This chain joins TRBV15 and TRBJ2-2, with 12 bases identical to TRBD1. Germline V gene lookup returns CDR1 LNHNV and CDR2 YYDKDF (reference sequence). The ends lost 3 bases at V and 7 bases at J; junction bases unmatched: 9. The CDR3 is 17 amino acids. DNA for the CDR3: TGTGCCACCAGCAGGGGTCCGGGACAGGGGGCAATCGGGGAGCTGTTTTTT. Its protein product is CATSRGPGQGAIGELFF.

The V gene is TRBV6-5, the J gene TRBJ2-7; D is possibly TRBD1 (7 bases). CDR1 is MNHEY, CDR2 SVGAGI, per germline. The CDR3 runs 14 residues. V lost 6 bases to trimming and J lost 0 bases, with 12 bases between them. For the CDR3, the DNA is TGTGCCAGCAGGGCGGGACAGCACTCCTACGAGCAGTACTTC. Its protein is CASRAGQHSYEQYF.

V is TRBV15 and J is TRBJ2-7; D is undetermined. The CDR3 extends over 13 amino acids. Germline V lookup: CDR1 LNHNV, CDR2 YYDKDF (reference sequence). V was cut by 8 bases and J by 3 bases, with 14 bases left in between. This CDR3 is CATRQSGVYEQYF. The CDR3 nucleotides are TGTGCCACCCGACAAAGTGGGGTCTACGAGCAGTACTTC.

Comments on this clone: Other DNA sequences from this sample encode an identical CDR3 as well. The chain is built from TRBV9 and TRBJ1-1; D is unclear. Germline values: CDR1 SGDLS, CDR2 YYNGEE. There are 14 residues in the CDR3. V lost 2 bases to trimming and J lost 1 base, with 9 bases between them. This CDR3 reads CASSVALGNTEAFF. In nucleotides, the CDR3 is TGTGCCAGCAGCGTTGCTCTGGGGAACACTGAAGCTTTCTTT.

The sample holds one count of this clone. This chain uses TRBV6-1 with TRBJ1-1; maybe TRBD1 (5 bases). CDR3 size: 12 residues. V lost 8 bases, J lost 4 bases, and 11 bases lay in between. Germline V CDR1 and CDR2: MNHNS, SASEGT. The CDR3 is CASGTLGTEAFF. The CDR3 DNA reads as TGTGCCAGCGGGACCCTGGGCACTGAAGCTTTCTTT.

In DNA form, the CDR3 reads TGTGCCAGCAGTACCCGGTCCGAGGGTGAAAAACTGTTTTTT. Protein sequence: CASSTRSEGEKLFF. This chain joins TRBV6-5 and TRBJ1-4, with D uncertain. Trimming shortened V by 5 bases and J by 7 bases, and 14 bases separated the two germline ends. The CDR3 is made up of 14 amino acids. Germline CDR1 MNHEY, CDR2 SVGAGI.

This chain joins TRBV30 and TRBJ1-5; 7 positions agree with TRBD1. Trimming at V came to 2 bases and at J to 6 bases, leaving 7 bases not matched to a gene. In germline, CDR1 is GTSNPN, CDR2 SVGIG (reference sequence). There are 14 residues in the CDR3. CDR3 nucleotide sequence: TGTGCCTGGAGTCGACGACAGGGAATTCAGCCCCAGCATTTT. This gives the protein CAWSRRQGIQPQHF. Full variable domain (missing parts from reference TRBV30 and TRBJ1-5): SQTIHQWPATLVQPVGSPLSLECTVEGTSNPNLYWYRQAAGRGLQLLFYSVGIGQISSEVPQNLSASRPQDRQFILSSKKLLLSDSGFYLCAWSRRQGIQPQHFGDGTRLSIL.

As concerns this clone: This CDR3 is also generated by other DNA sequences in the sample. The chain has TRBV18 and TRBJ2-1; D may be TRBD2 (5 bases). This CDR3 comprises 13 residues. Trimming stripped 3 bases from V and 6 bases from J, with 9 bases between. Per the germline V gene, CDR1 is KGHSH and CDR2 is LQKENI. The CDR3 loop reads CASSPGLSNEQFF. CDR3 bases: TGTGCCAGCTCACCCGGACTGTCCAATGAGCAGTTCTTC.

The chain uses TRBV11-3 and TRBJ1-1, with D perhaps TRBD1 (5 bases). V was trimmed by 3 bases and J by 1 base, leaving 9 bases between them. CDR3 length equals 14 residues. The germline gives CDR1 SGHNT, CDR2 YENEEA. The CDR3 protein is CASSFAGANTEAFF. The CDR3 DNA is TGTGCCAGCAGCTTCGCCGGGGCGAACACTGAAGCTTTCTTT.